The T cell receptor (beta chain) described here comes from a study of T cell responses to AZD1222 COVID-19 vaccine. Sequencing used immunoSEQ multiplex PCR; TCRdb keeps in-frame clones, though not all of them. In the table there are about 130,000 clones, roughly 90% of which are singletons. This clone came up once. The V gene end was trimmed by 6 bases and the J gene end by 1 base; junction bases not matched to a gene: 3. Germline CDR1 is MNHEY and CDR2 is SVGEGT. The CDR3 length is 14 residues. This chain joins TRBV6-2 or TRBV6-3 and TRBJ1-1; 9 bases fit TRBD1. The sequence was obtained from an adult in good health. This material consisted of peripheral blood, taken on day 0 of AZD1222 vaccination. This chain's CDR3 is CASSQDRGNTEAFF. The CDR3, as DNA: TGTGCCAGCAGCCAGGACAGGGGGAACACTGAAGCTTTCTTT.